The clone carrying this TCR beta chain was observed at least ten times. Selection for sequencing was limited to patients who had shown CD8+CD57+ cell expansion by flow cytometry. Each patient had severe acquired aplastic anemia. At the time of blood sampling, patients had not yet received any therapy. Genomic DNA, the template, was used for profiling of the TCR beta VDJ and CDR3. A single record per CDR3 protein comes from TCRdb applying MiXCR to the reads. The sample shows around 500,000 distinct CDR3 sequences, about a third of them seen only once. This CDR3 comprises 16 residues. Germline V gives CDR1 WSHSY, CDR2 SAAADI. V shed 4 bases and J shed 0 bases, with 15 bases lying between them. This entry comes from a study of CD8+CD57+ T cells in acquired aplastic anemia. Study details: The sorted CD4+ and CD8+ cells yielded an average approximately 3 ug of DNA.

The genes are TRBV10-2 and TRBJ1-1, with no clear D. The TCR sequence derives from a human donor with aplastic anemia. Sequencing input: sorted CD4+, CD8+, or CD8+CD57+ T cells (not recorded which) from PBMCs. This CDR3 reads CASSGGSGSMNTEAFF. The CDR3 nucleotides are TGCGCCAGCAGTGGGGGTAGTGGATCGATGAACACTGAAGCTTTCTTT.